The 8 T cell receptor beta chains presented below share a single source sample, sequenced in a study of cytomegalovirus exposure and HLA in healthy donors. Produced via immunoSEQ multiplex PCR; TCRdb's table is partial and in-frame only. The sample has 100,000 to 150,000 clones; roughly 94% are singletons. The sequencing input was PBMCs. These receptors were collected from a woman in her late teens or twenties in good health and CMV-seronegative.

The chain carries TRBV1 and TRBJ1-5; the D segment call TRBD1 is taken from the table without a DNA check. TRBV1 is deemed a pseudogene. The CDR3 sequence is 14 residues long. The CDR3 reads CTSSPGQVNQPQHF. CDR3 nucleotides: TGCACCAGCAGCCCCGGACAGGTTAATCAGCCCCAGCATTTT.

V is TRBV4-1 and J is TRBJ2-7; 10 positions agree with TRBD2. V shed 4 bases and J 3 bases; nucleotides not matched to a gene: 6. The CDR3 runs 15 residues. In germline, CDR1 is MGHRA, CDR2 YSYEKL. The CDR3 is CASSPSGRAIYEQYF. Written as DNA, the CDR3 is TGCGCCAGCAGCCCCAGCGGGAGGGCTATCTACGAGCAGTACTTC.

CDR3 sequence: CASGASGGIEQYF. CDR3 nucleotide sequence: TGTGCCAGCGGGGCTAGCGGGGGGATCGAGCAGTACTTC. The chain joins TRBV28 to TRBJ2-7; TRBD2 aligns across 11 bases. The V and J ends lost 8 bases and 6 bases, in that order; junction bases with no gene match: 6. The CDR3 is 13 residues long. Germline V lookup: CDR1 MDHEN, CDR2 SYDVKM.

The chain uses TRBV4-1 and TRBJ1-5; D gene uncertain. This CDR3 has 13 amino acids. V lost 6 bases, J lost 4 bases, and 10 bases lay in between. CDR1 MGHRA and CDR2 YSYEKL come from the germline V gene. CDR3 region: CASSLRENQPQHF. CDR3 sequence (DNA): TGCGCCAGCAGTTTGCGGGAAAATCAGCCCCAGCATTTT.

On this clone itself: At the DNA level, this CDR3 is encoded by other sequences in the same sample as well. CDR3 region: CASSSQNYGYTF. In DNA form, the CDR3 reads TGTGCCAGCAGTTCACAGAACTATGGCTACACCTTC. The genes are TRBV28 and TRBJ1-2; D is unclear. Germline-derived CDR1 and CDR2 are MDHEN and SYDVKM. V lost 4 bases, J lost 2 bases, and 5 bases lay in between. The CDR3 consists of 12 residues.

CDR3 sequence (DNA): TGTGCCAGCAGGACTACAGGGAGAAATCAGCCCCAGCATTTT. Translated: CASRTTGRNQPQHF. V gene TRBV6-1 combines with J gene TRBJ1-5; a possible D gene is TRBD1 (6 bases). Germline values: CDR1 MNHNS, CDR2 SASEGT. V lost 6 bases and J 4 bases, leaving 13 bases between the germline ends. This CDR3 has 14 residues.

V gene TRBV27 combines with J gene TRBJ2-2; D unresolved. This CDR3 has 14 amino acids. Germline CDR1 and CDR2: MNHEY and SMNVEV (reference sequence). Trimming stripped 7 bases from V and 5 bases from J, with 14 bases between. Written as DNA, the CDR3 is TGTGCCAGCACCGAAAGGCGGTGGACCGGGGAGCTGTTTTTT. It specifies CASTERRWTGELFF.

The chain joins TRBV5-6 to TRBJ1-5, with 7 bases aligning to TRBD1. Germline CDR1 reads SGHDT; CDR2 reads YYEEEE. The CDR3 is 14 residues long. Trimming removed 2 bases from V and 4 bases from J; junction bases left unmatched: 3. The CDR3 DNA follows: TGTGCCAGCAGCTTTGCAGGGGGTAATCAGCCCCAGCATTTT. Amino acids: CASSFAGGNQPQHF.